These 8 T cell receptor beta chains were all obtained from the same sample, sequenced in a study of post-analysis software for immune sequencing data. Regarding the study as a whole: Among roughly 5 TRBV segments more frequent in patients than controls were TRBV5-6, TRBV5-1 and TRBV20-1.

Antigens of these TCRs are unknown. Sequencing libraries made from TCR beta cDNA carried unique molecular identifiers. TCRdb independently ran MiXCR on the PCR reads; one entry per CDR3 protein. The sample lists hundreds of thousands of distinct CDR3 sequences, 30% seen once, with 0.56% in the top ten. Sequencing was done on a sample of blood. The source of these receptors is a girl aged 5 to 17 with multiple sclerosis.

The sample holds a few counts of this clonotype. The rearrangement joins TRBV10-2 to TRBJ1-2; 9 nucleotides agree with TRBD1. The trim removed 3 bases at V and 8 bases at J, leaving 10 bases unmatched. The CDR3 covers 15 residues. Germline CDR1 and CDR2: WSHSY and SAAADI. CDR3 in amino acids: CASSDPGTGLSGYTF. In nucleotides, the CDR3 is TGCGCCAGCAGTGACCCGGGGACAGGGCTGAGCGGCTACACCTTC.

CDR3 region: CASSQDHRGNSPLHF. The CDR3 nucleotides read TGTGCCAGCAGCCAAGATCACAGGGGAAATTCACCCCTCCACTTT. This rearrangement joins TRBV14 to TRBJ1-6, with 7 bases matching TRBD1. The CDR3 is 15 residues long. Germline CDR1 and CDR2: SGHDN and FVKESK. V trimming: 0 bases; J trimming: 7 bases; junction bases outside the gene matches: 3.

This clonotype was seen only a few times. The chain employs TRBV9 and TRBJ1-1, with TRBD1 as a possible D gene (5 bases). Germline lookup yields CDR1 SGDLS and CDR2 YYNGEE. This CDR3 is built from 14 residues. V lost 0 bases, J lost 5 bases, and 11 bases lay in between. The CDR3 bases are TGTGCCAGCAGCGTAGGGCAGGGAGAAACTGAAGCTTTCTTT. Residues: CASSVGQGETEAFF.

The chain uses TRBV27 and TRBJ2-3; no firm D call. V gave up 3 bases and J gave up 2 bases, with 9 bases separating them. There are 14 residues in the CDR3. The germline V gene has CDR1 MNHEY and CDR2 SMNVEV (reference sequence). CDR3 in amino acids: CASSFRAYTDTQYF. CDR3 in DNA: TGTGCCAGCAGTTTTCGAGCCTACACAGATACGCAGTATTTT.

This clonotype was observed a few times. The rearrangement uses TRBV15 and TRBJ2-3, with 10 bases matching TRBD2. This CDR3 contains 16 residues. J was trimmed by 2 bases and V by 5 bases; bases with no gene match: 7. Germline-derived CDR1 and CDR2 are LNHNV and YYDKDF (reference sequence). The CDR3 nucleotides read TGTGCCACCAGCTCGACGCTAGCGGGAGTCACAGATACGCAGTATTTT. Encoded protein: CATSSTLAGVTDTQYF.

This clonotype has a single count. The CDR3, as DNA: TGTGCCAGCAGAGAAGCTAGCGGGGCCTACGAGCAGTACTTC. Translating gives CASREASGAYEQYF. The V gene is TRBV3-1, the J gene TRBJ2-7; 9 nucleotides match TRBD2. CDR3 length: 14 residues. CDR1 and CDR2 from the germline V gene are LGHDT and YNNKEL (reference sequence). J was trimmed by 2 bases and V by 6 bases; bases with no gene match: 5.

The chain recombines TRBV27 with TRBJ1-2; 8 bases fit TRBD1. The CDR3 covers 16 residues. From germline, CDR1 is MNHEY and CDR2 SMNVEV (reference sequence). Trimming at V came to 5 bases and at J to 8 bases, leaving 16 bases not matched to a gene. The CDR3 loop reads CASSDLHGTGKGGYTF. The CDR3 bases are TGTGCCAGCAGTGATCTCCACGGGACAGGCAAAGGGGGCTACACCTTC.

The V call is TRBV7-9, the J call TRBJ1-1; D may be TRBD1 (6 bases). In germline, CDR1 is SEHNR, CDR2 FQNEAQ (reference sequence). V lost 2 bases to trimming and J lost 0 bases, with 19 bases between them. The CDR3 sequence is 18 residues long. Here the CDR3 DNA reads TGTGCCAGCAGCTTATTGCAGGGGCCGAACCACATGAACACTGAAGCTTTCTTT. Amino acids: CASSLLQGPNHMNTEAFF.